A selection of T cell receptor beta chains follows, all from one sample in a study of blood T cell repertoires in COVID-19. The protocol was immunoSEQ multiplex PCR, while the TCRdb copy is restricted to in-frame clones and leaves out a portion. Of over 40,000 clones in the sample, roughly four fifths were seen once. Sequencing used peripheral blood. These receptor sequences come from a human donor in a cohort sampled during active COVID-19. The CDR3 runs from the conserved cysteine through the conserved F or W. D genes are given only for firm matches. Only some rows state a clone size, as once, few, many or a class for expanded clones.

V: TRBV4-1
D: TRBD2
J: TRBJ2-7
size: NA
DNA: TGCGCCAGCAGCCACGACGGGACTAGCGGGGGCTACGAGCAGTACTTC
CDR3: CASSHDGTSGGYEQYF

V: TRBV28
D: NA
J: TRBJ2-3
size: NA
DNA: TGTGCCAGCCGCCTTGGGAATCGGGGATTAGATACGCAGTATTTT
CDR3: CASRLGNRGLDTQYF

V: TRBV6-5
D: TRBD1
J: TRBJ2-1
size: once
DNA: TGTGCCACCGACAGGGGCGATGAGCAGTTCTTC
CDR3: CATDRGDEQFF

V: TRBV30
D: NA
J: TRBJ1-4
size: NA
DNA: TGTGCCTGGAGTGTAAGGGGTGGGTCAGGGAATGAAAAACTGTTTTTT
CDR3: CAWSVRGGSGNEKLFF

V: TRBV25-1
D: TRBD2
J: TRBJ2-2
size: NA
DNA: TGTGCCAGCAGTTGGGGGGGTAAAACCGGGGAGCTGTTTTTT
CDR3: CASSWGGKTGELFF

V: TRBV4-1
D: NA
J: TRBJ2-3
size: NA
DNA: TGCGCCAGCAGCCAAGTAAGGAGGGGCCCAGATACGCAGTATTTT
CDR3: CASSQVRRGPDTQYF

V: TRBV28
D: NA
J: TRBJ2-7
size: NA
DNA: TGTGCCAGCAGTTCCCCTCGACAGACCCTCTCCTACGAGCAGTACTTC
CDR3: CASSSPRQTLSYEQYF

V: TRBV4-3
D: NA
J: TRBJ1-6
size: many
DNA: TGCGCCAGCAGCCAAGATCTATGGACAAGCTATAATTCACCCCTCCACTTT
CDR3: CASSQDLWTSYNSPLHF

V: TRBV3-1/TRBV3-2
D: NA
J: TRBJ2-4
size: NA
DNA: TGTGCCAGCAGCCCGCTCGTGACAGGCTCCTCGGACATTCAGTACTTC
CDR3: CASSPLVTGSSDIQYF

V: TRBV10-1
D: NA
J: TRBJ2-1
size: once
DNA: TGCGCCAGCAGCTTCCTGCAGTTCTTC
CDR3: CASSFLQFF

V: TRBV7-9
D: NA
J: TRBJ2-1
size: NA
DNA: TGTGCCAGCAGCTTAGGGGGGCAGGGTGAGCAGTTCTTC
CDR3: CASSLGGQGEQFF

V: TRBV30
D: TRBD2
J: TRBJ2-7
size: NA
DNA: TGTGCCTGGAGCCTCGGCCGGTTGGCTAGCGGGAGCGAGCAGTACTTC
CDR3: CAWSLGRLASGSEQYF

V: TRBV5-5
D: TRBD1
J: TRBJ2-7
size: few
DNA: TGTGCCAGCAGCCAGACAGGGGCCTCCTACGAGCAGTACTTC
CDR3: CASSQTGASYEQYF

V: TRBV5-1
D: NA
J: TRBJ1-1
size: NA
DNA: TGCGCCAGCAGCCCGGAAGGGCAGGGGAACACTGAAGCTTTCTTT
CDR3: CASSPEGQGNTEAFF

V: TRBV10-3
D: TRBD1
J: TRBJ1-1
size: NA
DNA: TGTGCCATCAGTGATAAGGGGGCGCTTTCGGGGAACACTGAAGCTTTCTTT
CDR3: CAISDKGALSGNTEAFF

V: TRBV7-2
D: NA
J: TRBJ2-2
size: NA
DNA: TGTGCCAGCAGCTTAGTTGGGGGCGCAAGCACCGGGGAGCTGTTTTTT
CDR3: CASSLVGGASTGELFF

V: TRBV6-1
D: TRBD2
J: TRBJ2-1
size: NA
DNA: TGTGCCAGCAGTGAAGCGCTGGGGCTAGCGGGAGGAGATGAGCAGTTCTTC
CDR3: CASSEALGLAGGDEQFF

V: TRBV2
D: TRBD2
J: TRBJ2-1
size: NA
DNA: TGTGCCAGCAGTGAAAGGGTTGCGGGAGTCGGATACAATGAGCAGTTCTTC
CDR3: CASSERVAGVGYNEQFF

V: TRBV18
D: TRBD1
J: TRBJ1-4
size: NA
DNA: TGTGCCAGCTCTTACTCCGGACAGGGAGTTGAAAAACTGTTTTTT
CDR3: CASSYSGQGVEKLFF

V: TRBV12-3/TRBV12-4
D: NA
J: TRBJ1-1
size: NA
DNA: TGTGCCAGCAGTTTCGGAGGGGCTGAAGCTTTCTTT
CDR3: CASSFGGAEAFF

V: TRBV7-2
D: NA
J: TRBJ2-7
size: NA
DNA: TGTGCCAGCAGCTTAGGGGGCATTTCCTACGAGCAGTACTTC
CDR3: CASSLGGISYEQYF

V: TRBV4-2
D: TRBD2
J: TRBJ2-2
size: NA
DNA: TGTGCCAGCAGCCAACAAAGTGGGGGGGGACCCCCCGGGGAGCTGTTTTTT
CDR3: CASSQQSGGGPPGELFF

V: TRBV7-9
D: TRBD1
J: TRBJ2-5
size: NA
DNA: TGTGCCAGCAGCTCCTGGGGACAGGGGGGGGAGACCCAGTACTTC
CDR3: CASSSWGQGGETQYF

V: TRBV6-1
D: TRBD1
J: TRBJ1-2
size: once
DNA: TGTGCCAGCAGTGAGGGGACAGGGGCGGCTGGCTACACCTTC
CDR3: CASSEGTGAAGYTF

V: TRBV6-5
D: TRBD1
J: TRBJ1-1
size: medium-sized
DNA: TGTGCCAGCAACAGGGGAAACACTGAAGCTTTCTTT
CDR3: CASNRGNTEAFF

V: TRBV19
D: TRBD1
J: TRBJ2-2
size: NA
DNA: TGTGCCAGTAGTATTGTCCTAGGGGGCCGGGGGGAGCTGTTTTTT
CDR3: CASSIVLGGRGELFF

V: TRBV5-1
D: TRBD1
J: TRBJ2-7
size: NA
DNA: TGCGCCAGCAGCTTCTTCCCGATTGGACAGGGGTCCTACGAGCAGTACTTC
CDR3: CASSFFPIGQGSYEQYF

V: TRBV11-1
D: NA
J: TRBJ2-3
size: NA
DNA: TGTGCCAGCAGCTTCTATTGGACAGATACGCAGTATTTT
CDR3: CASSFYWTDTQYF

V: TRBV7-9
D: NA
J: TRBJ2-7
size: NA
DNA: TGTGCCAGCAGCTTAAGTGGACACCCGTCACGGTCCCCCGAGCAGTACTTC
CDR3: CASSLSGHPSRSPEQYF

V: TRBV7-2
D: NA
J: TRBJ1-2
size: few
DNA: TGTGCCAGCAGCCCCTCGGGGGGAGCTAACTATGGCTACACCTTC
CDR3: CASSPSGGANYGYTF

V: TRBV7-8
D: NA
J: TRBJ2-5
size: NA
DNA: TGTGCCAGCAGCTTAGACGGTATCTACCAAGAGACCCAGTACTTC
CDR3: CASSLDGIYQETQYF

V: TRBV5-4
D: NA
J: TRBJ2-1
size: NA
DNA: TGTGCCAGCAGCTTGGTTTTTACTCGCTACAATGAGCAGTTCTTC
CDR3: CASSLVFTRYNEQFF

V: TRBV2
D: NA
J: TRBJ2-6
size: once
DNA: TGTGCCAGCAGCAAACCAGGGTCCGGGGCCAACGTCCTGACTTTC
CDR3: CASSKPGSGANVLTF

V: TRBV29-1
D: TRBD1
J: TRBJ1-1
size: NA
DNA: TGCAGCGGGGGGTACAGGGGCACCCCCTCGAAGACTGAAGCTTTCTTT
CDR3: CSGGYRGTPSKTEAFF

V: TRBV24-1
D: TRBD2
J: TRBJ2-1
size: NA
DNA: TGTGCCACGAGTGAGCGGGGGGGTGCACAGGAGCAGTTCTTC
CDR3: CATSERGGAQEQFF

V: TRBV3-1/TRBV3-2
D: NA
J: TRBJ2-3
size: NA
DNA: TGTGCCAGCAGCCAACTCTTAGGGGCGCAGTATTTT
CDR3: CASSQLLGAQYF

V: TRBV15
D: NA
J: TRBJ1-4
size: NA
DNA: TGTGCCACCAGCAGAGATTCCCCAGGGTGGAGTGAAAAACTGTTTTTT
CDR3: CATSRDSPGWSEKLFF

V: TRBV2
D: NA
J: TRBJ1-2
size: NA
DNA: TGTGCCAGCGTGTTTGAGGGATCTAACTATGGCTACACCTTC
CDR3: CASVFEGSNYGYTF

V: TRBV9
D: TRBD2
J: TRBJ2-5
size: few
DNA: TGTGCCAGCAGCGTACAAGCGGGGGGTTTAGAGACCCAGTACTTC
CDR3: CASSVQAGGLETQYF

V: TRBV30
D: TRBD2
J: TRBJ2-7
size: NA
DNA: TGTGCCTGGGGCGGGAGGGGCTACGAGCAGTACTTC
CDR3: CAWGGRGYEQYF

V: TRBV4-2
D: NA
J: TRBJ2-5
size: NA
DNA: TGTGCCAGCAGCCAAGGAGACAGAGACCAAGAGACCCAGTACTTC
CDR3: CASSQGDRDQETQYF

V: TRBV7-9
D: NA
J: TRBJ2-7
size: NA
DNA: TGTGCCAGCAGCGGGACTTACGAGCAGTACTTC
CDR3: CASSGTYEQYF

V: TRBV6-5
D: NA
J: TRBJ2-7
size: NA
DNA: TGTGCCAGCGGGGATGGGGGGTACGAGCAGTACTTC
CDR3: CASGDGGYEQYF

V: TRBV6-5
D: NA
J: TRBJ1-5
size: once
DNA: TGTGCCAGCAGTCGGAGGGTAAATAGCAATCAGCCCCAGCATTTT
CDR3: CASSRRVNSNQPQHF

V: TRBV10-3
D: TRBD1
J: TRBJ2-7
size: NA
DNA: TGTGCCATTGCCCCCGGGACAGACTACGAGCAGTACTTC
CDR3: CAIAPGTDYEQYF

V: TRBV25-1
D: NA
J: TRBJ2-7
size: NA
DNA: TGTGCCAGCAGGCGGAGCTCCTACGAGCAGTACTTC
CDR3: CASRRSSYEQYF

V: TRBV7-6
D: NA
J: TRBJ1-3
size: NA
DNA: TGTGCCAGCAGCTTAGTGGGAGGGGCTCTAAGCCTCTCTGGAAACACCATATATTTT
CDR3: CASSLVGGALSLSGNTIYF

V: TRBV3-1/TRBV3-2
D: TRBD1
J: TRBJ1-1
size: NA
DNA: TGTGCCACCAAAACACAGGGGGGTACTGAAGCTTTCTTT
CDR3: CATKTQGGTEAFF

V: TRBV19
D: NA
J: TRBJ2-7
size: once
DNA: TGTGCCAGTATACCCAGGGAACAAAACTACGAGCAGTACTTC
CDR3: CASIPREQNYEQYF

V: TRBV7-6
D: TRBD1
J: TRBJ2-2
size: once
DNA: TGTGCCAGCAGCTTGGGGCCAGGGGGCGGCACCGGGGAGCTGTTTTTT
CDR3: CASSLGPGGGTGELFF

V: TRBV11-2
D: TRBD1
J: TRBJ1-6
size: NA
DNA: TGTGCCAGCAGCTACGGACAGGGAACCGAGGGGAATTCACCCCTCCACTTT
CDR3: CASSYGQGTEGNSPLHF

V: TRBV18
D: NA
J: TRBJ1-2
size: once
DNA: TGTGCCAGCTCCCCGGGAGGGTCGCTCTATGGCTACACCTTC
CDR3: CASSPGGSLYGYTF

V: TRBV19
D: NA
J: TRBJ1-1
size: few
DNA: TGTGCCAGTAGTATCCCAGAGCTCAGGGAAGCTTTCTTT
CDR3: CASSIPELREAFF

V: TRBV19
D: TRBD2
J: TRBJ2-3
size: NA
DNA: TGTGCCAGCCGTCGGCTAGCGGGCCTCGATACGCAGTATTTT
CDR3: CASRRLAGLDTQYF

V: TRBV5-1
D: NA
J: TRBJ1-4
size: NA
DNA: TGCGCCAGCAGCCCGACAGGTACTCGAGAAAAACTGTTTTTT
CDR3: CASSPTGTREKLFF

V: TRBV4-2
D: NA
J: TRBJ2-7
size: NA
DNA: TGTGCCAGCAGCCAGTCTGAGGAGTACGGAGCGAGATTC
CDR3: CASSQSEEYGARF

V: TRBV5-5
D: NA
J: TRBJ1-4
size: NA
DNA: TGTGCCAGCAGCTCTTGGGAGGAGGAGGCTGAAAAACTGTTTTTT
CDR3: CASSSWEEEAEKLFF

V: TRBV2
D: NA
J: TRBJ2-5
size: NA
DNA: TGTGCCAGCAGTAGCCTAGGGGTCCGGGAGACCCAGTACTTC
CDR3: CASSSLGVRETQYF

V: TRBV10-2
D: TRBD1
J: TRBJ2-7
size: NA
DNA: TGCGCCAGCAGCGATTGGACAGGGGCCTACGAGCAGTACTTC
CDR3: CASSDWTGAYEQYF